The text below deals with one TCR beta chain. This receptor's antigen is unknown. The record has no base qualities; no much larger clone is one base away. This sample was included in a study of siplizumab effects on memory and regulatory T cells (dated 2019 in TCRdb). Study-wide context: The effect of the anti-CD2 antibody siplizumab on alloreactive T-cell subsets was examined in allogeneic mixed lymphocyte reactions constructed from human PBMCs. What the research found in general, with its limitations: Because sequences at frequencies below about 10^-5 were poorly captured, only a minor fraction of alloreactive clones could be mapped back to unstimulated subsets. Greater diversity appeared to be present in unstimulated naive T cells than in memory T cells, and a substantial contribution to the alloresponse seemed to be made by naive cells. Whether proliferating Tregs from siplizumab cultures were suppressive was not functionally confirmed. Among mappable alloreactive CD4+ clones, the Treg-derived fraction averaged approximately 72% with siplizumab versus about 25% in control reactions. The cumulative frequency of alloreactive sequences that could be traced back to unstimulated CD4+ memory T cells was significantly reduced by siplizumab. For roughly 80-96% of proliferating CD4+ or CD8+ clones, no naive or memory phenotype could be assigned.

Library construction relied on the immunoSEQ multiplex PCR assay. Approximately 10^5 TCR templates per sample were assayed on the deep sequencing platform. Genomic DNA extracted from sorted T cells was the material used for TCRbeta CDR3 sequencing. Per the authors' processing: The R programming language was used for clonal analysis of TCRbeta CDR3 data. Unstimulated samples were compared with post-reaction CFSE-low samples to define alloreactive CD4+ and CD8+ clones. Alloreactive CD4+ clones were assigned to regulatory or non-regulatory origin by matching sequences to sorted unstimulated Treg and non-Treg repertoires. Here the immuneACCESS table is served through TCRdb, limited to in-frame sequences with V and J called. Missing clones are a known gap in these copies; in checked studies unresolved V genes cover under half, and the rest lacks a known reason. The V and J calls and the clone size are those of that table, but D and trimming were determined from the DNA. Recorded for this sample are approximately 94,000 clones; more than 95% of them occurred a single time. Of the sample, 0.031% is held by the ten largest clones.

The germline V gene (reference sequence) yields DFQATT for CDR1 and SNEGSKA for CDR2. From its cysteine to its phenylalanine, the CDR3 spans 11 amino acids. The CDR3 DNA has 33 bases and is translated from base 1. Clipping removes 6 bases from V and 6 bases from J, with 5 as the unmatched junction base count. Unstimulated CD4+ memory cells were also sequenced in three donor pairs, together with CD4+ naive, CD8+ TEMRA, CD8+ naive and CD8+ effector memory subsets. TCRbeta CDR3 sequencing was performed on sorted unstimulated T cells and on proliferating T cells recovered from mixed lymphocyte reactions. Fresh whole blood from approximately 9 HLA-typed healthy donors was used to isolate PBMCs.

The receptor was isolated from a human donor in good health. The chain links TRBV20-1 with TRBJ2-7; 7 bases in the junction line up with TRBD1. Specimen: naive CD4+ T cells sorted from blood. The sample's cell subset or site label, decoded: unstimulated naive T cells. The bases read TGCAGTGCAGAGACAGGGCGCGAGCAGTACTTC. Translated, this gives CSAETGREQYF.